The present TCR beta chain was sequenced within a study of blood T cell repertoires in COVID-19. Germline CDR1 reads MGHRA; CDR2 reads YSYEKL. V shed 4 bases, J shed 0 bases, and the junction held 4 bases outside the gene matches. This CDR3 is built from 16 residues. Sequenced by immunoSEQ multiplex PCR; TCRdb stores in-frame clones only, minus some. This sample has under 250,000 clones; less than 85% occur once, and the top ten carry roughly 2.7%. This chain uses TRBV4-1 with TRBJ1-3; 9 bases line up with TRBD1. The clonotype originates from a woman aged 70 to 79 with active or convalescent COVID-19. The sequenced sample was peripheral blood. The CDR3 loop is CASSPGQGISGNTIYF. The CDR3 nucleotides are TGCGCCAGCAGCCCGGGACAGGGAATCTCTGGAAACACCATATATTTT.